This paragraph reports one T cell receptor beta chain. The protocol was immunoSEQ multiplex PCR, while the TCRdb copy is restricted to in-frame clones and leaves out a portion. This table has roughly 87,000 clones, 85% to 95% appearing once. This specimen comes from a study of T cell changes during pregnancy in multiple sclerosis. CDR1 and CDR2 (germline): LGHNA, YNFKEQ. The J segment lost 5 bases and the V segment lost 1 base, leaving 5 bases of the junction unmatched. CDR3 length equals 15 residues. This sequence was found in a female donor in good health, enrolled as a control in a pregnancy study. This specimen was peripheral blood, taken in the third trimester of pregnancy. The chain has TRBV4-2 and TRBJ2-7; 10 bases map to TRBD2. For the CDR3, the DNA is TGTGCCAGCAGCCAAGCTAGCGGGAGCACGCACGAGCAGTACTTC. It encodes CASSQASGSTHEQYF.